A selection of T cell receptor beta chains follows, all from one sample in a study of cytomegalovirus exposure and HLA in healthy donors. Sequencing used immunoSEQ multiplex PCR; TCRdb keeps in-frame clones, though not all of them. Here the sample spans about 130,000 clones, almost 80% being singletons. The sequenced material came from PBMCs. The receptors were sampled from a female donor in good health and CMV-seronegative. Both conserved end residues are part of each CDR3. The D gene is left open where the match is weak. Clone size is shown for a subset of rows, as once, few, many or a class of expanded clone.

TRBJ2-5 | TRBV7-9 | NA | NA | TGTGCCAGCAGCCCTAGGAGTCAAGAGACCCAGTACTTC | CASSPRSQETQYF
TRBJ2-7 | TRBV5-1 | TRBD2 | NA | TGCGCCAGCAGCTTATCCGGGTCTAGCGGGTTCTCCTACGAGCAGTACTTC | CASSLSGSSGFSYEQYF
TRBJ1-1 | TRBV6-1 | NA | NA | TGTGCCAGCTTTACAAGGGGCGATGGGGAAGCTTTCTTT | CASFTRGDGEAFF
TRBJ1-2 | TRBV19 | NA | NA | TGTGCCAGTAGTTTCAAAAGAACAGGGCTACGGGGCTACACCTTC | CASSFKRTGLRGYTF
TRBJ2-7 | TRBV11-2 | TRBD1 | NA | TGTGCCAGCAGCTTAGGGACAGGTACCTACGAGCAGTACTTC | CASSLGTGTYEQYF
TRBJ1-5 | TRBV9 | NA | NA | TGTGCCGGGCGGGGGGTCGTCGATCAGCCCCAGCATTTT | CAGRGVVDQPQHF
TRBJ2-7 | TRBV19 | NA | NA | TGTGCCAGTAGCTTGGACTCTAACTACGAGCAGTACTTC | CASSLDSNYEQYF
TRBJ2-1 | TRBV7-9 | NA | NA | TGTGCCAGCAGCTTGCTCCGGGACTGGGACAATGAGCAGTTCTTC | CASSLLRDWDNEQFF
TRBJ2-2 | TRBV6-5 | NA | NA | TGTGCCAGCAGGTCAGGGTACCTCACCGGGGAGCTGTTTTTT | CASRSGYLTGELFF
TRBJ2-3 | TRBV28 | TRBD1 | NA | TGTGCCAGCAGTTCTACAGGGGGTGGAAACACAGATACGCAGTATTTT | CASSSTGGGNTDTQYF
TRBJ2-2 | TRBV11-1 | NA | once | TGTGCCAGCAGCCCCGGAGCGGGGCAGGGGCGAACCGGGGAGCTGTTTTTT | CASSPGAGQGRTGELFF
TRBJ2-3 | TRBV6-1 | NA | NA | TGTGCCAGCAGTGTAACAGGGTCAGATACGCAGTATTTT | CASSVTGSDTQYF
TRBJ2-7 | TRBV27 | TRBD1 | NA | TGTGCCAGCAGTCCCGGTCCCCACCGACAGGGTTTTGGCTCCGAGCAGTACTTC | CASSPGPHRQGFGSEQYF
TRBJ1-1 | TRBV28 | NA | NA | TGTGCCAGCAGAGCACAGGGTTACACTGAAGCTTTCTTT | CASRAQGYTEAFF
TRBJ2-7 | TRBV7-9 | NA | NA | TGTGCCAGCATTCCCGCGGGCTTACCTTCCTACGAGCAGTACTTC | CASIPAGLPSYEQYF
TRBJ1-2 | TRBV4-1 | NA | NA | TGCGCCAGCAGCCAAGCCCCGGCAGGGTATGGCTACACCTTC | CASSQAPAGYGYTF
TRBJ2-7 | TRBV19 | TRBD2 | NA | TGTGCCAGTAGTATCACGCTAGCGGGAGGGAGGCAGCAGTACTTC | CASSITLAGGRQQYF
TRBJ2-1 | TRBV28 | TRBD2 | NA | TGTGCCACGGGACTAGCTGGATATGAGCAGTTCTTC | CATGLAGYEQFF
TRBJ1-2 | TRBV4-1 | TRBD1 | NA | TGCGCCAGCAGCCAAGGGACAGGGCGCTCGGGCTACACCTTC | CASSQGTGRSGYTF
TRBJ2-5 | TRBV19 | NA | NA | TGTGCCAGTAGCGGGGGGCTTCAAGAGACCCAGTACTTC | CASSGGLQETQYF
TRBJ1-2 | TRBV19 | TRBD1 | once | TGTGCCAGTAGTAAGGGGGACAGGATCTATGGCTACACCTTC | CASSKGDRIYGYTF
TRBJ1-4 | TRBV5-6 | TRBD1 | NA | TGTGCCAGCAGCAGTGCACAGGGGGCGCGGGAAAAACTGTTTTTT | CASSSAQGAREKLFF
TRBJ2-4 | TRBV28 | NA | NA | TGTGCCAGCAGACAGGGCCCAGCCAAAAACATTCAGTACTTC | CASRQGPAKNIQYF
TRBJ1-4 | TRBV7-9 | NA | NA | TGTGCCAGCTCCTCGACACTTGCAACTAATGAAAAACTGTTTTTT | CASSSTLATNEKLFF
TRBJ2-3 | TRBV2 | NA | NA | TGTGCCAGCATGGCAGGGCACGGGCAGGCGGCAGATACGCAGTATTTT | CASMAGHGQAADTQYF
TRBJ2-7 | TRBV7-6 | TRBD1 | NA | TGTGCCAGCAGCCGGGGACAGGATTGGCACGAGCAGTACTTC | CASSRGQDWHEQYF
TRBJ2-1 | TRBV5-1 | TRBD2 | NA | TGCGCCAGCAGCGGGTCGAGCGGGAGCTCCTACAATGAGCAGTTCTTC | CASSGSSGSSYNEQFF
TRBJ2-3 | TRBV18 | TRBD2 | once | TGTGCCAGCTCACCTCGCAGGCTAGCGGATAGCACAGATACGCAGTATTTT | CASSPRRLADSTDTQYF